A few counts support the clone carrying this T cell receptor beta chain. The antigen is undetermined. Time point noted: sample taken at primary tumor resection. Whole RNA obtained from tumor, nontumor lung or frozen PBMC underwent sequencing without sorting. Individual TCR cDNA molecules each bore their own unique molecular identifier. TCRdb analysed the 5' RACE reads with MiXCR anew, one entry per CDR3 protein. The sample has 50,000 to 55,000 distinct CDR3 sequences, about 7% seen once; the top ten hold 2.5% to 3%. The data derive from a study of spatial heterogeneity in lung cancer. Turning to the study itself: A unique TCR and UMI combination showed up more than ten times in raw reads, on average.

Overall study results and limits: At tumor resection, ubiquitous expanded TCRs were detected in blood more often than later.

This clonotype originated in a female donor with early-stage non-small cell lung cancer. Sequenced here: PBMCs, sampled at surgery.

The CDR3 loop reads CASSLATGEVKAFF. The DNA for the CDR3 is TGTGCCAGCAGTTTAGCGACAGGGGAGGTAAAAGCTTTCTTT. V usage is TRBV12-3 or TRBV12-4 and J usage is TRBJ1-1; 8 bases align to TRBD1. This CDR3 is 14 amino acids long. The trim removed 0 bases at V and 9 bases at J, leaving 6 bases unmatched.